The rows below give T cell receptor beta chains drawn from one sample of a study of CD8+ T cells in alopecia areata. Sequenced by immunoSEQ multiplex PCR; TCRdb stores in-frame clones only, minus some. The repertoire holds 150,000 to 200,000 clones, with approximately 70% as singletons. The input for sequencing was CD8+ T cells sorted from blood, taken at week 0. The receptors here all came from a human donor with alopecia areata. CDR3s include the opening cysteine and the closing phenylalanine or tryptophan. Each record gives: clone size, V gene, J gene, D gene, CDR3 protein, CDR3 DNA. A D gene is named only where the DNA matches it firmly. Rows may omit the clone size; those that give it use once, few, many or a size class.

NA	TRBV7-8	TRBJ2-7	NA	CASSPGLAPSYEQYF	TGTGCCAGCAGCCCGGGACTGGCCCCCAGCTACGAGCAGTACTTC
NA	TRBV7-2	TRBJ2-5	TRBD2	CASSLGLAARGAQYF	TGTGCCAGCAGCTTAGGACTAGCGGCCCGGGGGGCCCAGTACTTC
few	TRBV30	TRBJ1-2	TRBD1	CAWRLTGPGGYTF	TGTGCCTGGAGATTGACAGGGCCGGGTGGCTACACCTTC
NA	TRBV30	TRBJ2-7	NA	CAWSKAGDEQYF	TGTGCCTGGAGTAAGGCAGGCGACGAGCAGTACTTC
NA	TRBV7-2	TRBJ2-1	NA	CASSLIAGVSYNEQFF	TGTGCCAGCAGCTTAATCGCAGGGGTTTCCTACAATGAGCAGTTCTTC
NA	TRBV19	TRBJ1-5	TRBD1	CASSPTGTGNQPQHF	TGTGCCAGTAGCCCGACCGGGACAGGCAATCAGCCCCAGCATTTT
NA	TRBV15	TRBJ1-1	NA	CATSHPGQHMNTEAFF	TGTGCCACCAGCCATCCCGGACAGCACATGAACACTGAAGCTTTCTTT
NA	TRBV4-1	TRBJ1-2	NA	CASSQGTLYGYTF	TGCGCCAGCAGCCAAGGGACTCTCTATGGCTACACCTTC
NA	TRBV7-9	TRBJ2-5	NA	CASSGGAGEAQYF	TGTGCCAGCAGCGGGGGGGCAGGCGAAGCCCAGTACTTC
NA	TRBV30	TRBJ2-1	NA	CAWTTGRAEQFF	TGTGCCTGGACGACAGGGAGGGCTGAGCAGTTCTTC
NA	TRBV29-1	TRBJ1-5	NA	CSVGAGNSNQPQHF	TGCAGCGTTGGCGCAGGCAATAGCAATCAGCCCCAGCATTTT
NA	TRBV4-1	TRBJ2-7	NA	CASSQDEVKDGTYEQSKQYF	TGCGCCAGCAGCCAAGATGAGGTGAAGGACGGAACCTACGAGCAGAGCAAGCAGTACTTC
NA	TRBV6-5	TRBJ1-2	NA	CASTMAGVRGYTF	TGTGCCAGCACCATGGCGGGGGTCCGGGGCTACACCTTC
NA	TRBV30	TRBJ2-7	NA	CAWSVRGEQYF	TGTGCCTGGAGTGTAAGGGGCGAGCAGTACTTC
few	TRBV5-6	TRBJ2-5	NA	CASSLANGGPPQETQYF	TGTGCCAGCAGCTTGGCCAATGGGGGCCCCCCCCAAGAGACCCAGTACTTC
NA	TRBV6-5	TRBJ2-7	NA	CASPERPRLYEQYF	TGTGCCAGTCCGGAGAGGCCCCGATTATACGAGCAGTACTTC
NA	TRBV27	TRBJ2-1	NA	CASCLHRSDEQFF	TGTGCCAGCTGTCTTCATAGGAGCGATGAGCAGTTCTTC
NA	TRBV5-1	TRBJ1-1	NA	CASSLAEDEAFF	TGCGCCAGCAGCTTGGCAGAAGATGAAGCTTTCTTT
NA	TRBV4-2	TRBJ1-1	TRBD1	CASSNQGEEAFF	TGTGCCAGCAGCAACCAGGGGGAGGAAGCTTTCTTT
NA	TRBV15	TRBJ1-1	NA	CAVRDLNTEAFF	TGTGCCGTGAGGGATTTGAACACTGAAGCTTTCTTT
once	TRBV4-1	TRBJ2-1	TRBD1	CASSQGQSYNEQFF	TGCGCCAGCAGCCAGGGACAGAGCTACAATGAGCAGTTCTTC
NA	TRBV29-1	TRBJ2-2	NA	CSVAGGNTGELFF	TGCAGCGTTGCTGGGGGAAACACCGGGGAGCTGTTTTTT